The sample holds a few counts of the clone carrying this T cell receptor beta chain. Clones were read by immunoSEQ multiplex PCR, and TCRdb kept only the in-frame ones, dropping some. The data contain some 79,000 clones, 85% to 90% of them seen just once; the ten biggest clones take up roughly 13%. The data were taken from a study of blood T cell repertoires in COVID-19. The CDR3 has 13 amino acids. Germline CDR1 is DFQATT and CDR2 is SNEGSKA (reference sequence). The junction had 3 bases not matched to a gene; V was cut back by 3 bases and J by 3 bases. Sequencing input: peripheral blood. This TCR derives from an older man with active or convalescent COVID-19. This rearrangement joins TRBV20-1 to TRBJ1-2, with 8 bases fitting TRBD1. The CDR3 reads CSASADRDYGYTF. The CDR3 DNA reads as TGCAGTGCTAGTGCGGACAGGGACTATGGCTACACCTTC.